This is a list of T cell receptor beta chains from one sample in a study of T-cell reconstitution after alpha-beta-depleted transplantation in children. TCRdb redid the calling of the PCR reads with MiXCR, one entry per CDR3 protein. The data show 800,000 to 1,000,000 distinct CDR3 sequences, about 29% seen once. The source material was PBMCs, mostly from graft donor cells, sampled 360 days after TCRalphabeta/CD19-depleted stem cell transplant. These receptors were collected from a boy younger than two who had a stem cell transplant for SCID, so the T cells may come from the graft donor. The CDR3 runs from the conserved cysteine through the conserved F or W. D genes are given only for firm matches. Where a row states a size, it is once, few, many or the class of an expanded clone; other rows omit it.

V gene,J gene,D gene,clone size,CDR3 protein,CDR3 DNA
TRBV6-5,TRBJ1-5,-,-,CASSYLGGTQHF,TGTGCCAGCAGTTACTTAGGGGGGACCCAGCATTTT
TRBV19,TRBJ1-2,-,few,CASRDQIYGYTF,TGTGCCAGTAGGGATCAGATCTATGGCTACACCTTC
TRBV7-9,TRBJ1-5,-,-,CASSLEPGPPSQPQHF,TGTGCCAGCAGCTTAGAGCCAGGACCCCCTAGTCAGCCCCAGCATTTT
TRBV11-1,TRBJ2-3,TRBD1,few,CASSLRKGTGFITDTQYF,TGTGCCAGCAGCTTACGTAAAGGGACAGGGTTTATCACAGATACGCAGTATTTT
TRBV5-7,TRBJ2-1,-,few,CASSLSGSGLPPYNEQFF,TGTGCCAGCAGCTTATCCGGTAGTGGTCTTCCCCCCTACAATGAGCAGTTCTTC
TRBV6-5,TRBJ2-7,TRBD1,few,CASSYLGQAISF,TGTGCCAGCAGTTACCTGGGACAGGCAATTTCCTTC
TRBV12-3/TRBV12-4,TRBJ2-7,-,-,CASSFNTGPSYEQYF,TGTGCCAGCAGTTTCAATACAGGGCCTTCCTACGAGCAGTACTTC
TRBV10-2,TRBJ2-2,-,few,CASSVNFGEPGELFF,TGCGCCAGCAGTGTAAATTTCGGGGAACCCGGGGAGCTGTTTTTT
TRBV5-1,TRBJ2-1,TRBD2,-,CASSLALGGASNEQFF,TGCGCCAGCAGCTTGGCCCTCGGGGGGGCCTCCAATGAGCAGTTCTTC
TRBV18,TRBJ1-2,-,few,CASSKGTRGDYGYTF,TGTGCCAGCTCAAAAGGAACTAGGGGTGACTATGGCTACACCTTC
TRBV12-3/TRBV12-4,TRBJ2-5,-,-,CASSFSRGTRTQETQYF,TGTGCCAGCAGTTTTTCCCGAGGGACAAGAACACAAGAGACCCAGTACTTC
TRBV15,TRBJ2-1,TRBD2,few,CATSRVGTSGGGGNEQFF,TGTGCCACCAGCAGAGTAGGGACTAGCGGGGGGGGAGGGAATGAGCAGTTCTTC
TRBV28,TRBJ2-3,TRBD2,few,CASKSGTRTDTQYF,TGTGCCAGCAAGAGCGGGACCCGCACAGATACGCAGTATTTT
TRBV29-1,TRBJ2-1,-,-,CSVDRGQSLNEQFF,TGCAGCGTTGATCGGGGTCAGAGCCTCAATGAGCAGTTCTTC
TRBV29-1,TRBJ2-3,TRBD2,-,CSVEPGLAGGYTDTQYF,TGCAGCGTTGAGCCGGGACTAGCGGGGGGTTACACAGATACGCAGTATTTT
TRBV5-6,TRBJ2-2,TRBD2,few,CASSLAISGGRTGELFF,TGTGCCAGCAGCTTGGCCATCAGCGGGGGGCGCACCGGGGAGCTGTTTTTT
TRBV12-3/TRBV12-4,TRBJ1-5,-,-,CASSPNMGYSNQPQHF,TGTGCCAGCAGTCCCAATATGGGTTATAGCAATCAGCCCCAGCATTTT
TRBV4-2,TRBJ1-4,-,few,CASSQDLNRLGEKLFF,TGTGCCAGCAGCCAAGATTTGAACAGGTTGGGTGAAAAACTGTTTTTT
TRBV19,TRBJ2-4,-,-,CASSSRAGQYDIQYF,TGTGCCAGTAGTTCCCGGGCAGGGCAGTACGACATTCAGTACTTC
TRBV6-1,TRBJ1-1,-,few,CASSAAVTPNTEAFF,TGTGCCAGCAGTGCTGCGGTGACACCAAACACTGAAGCTTTCTTT
TRBV5-6,TRBJ2-1,-,few,CASSFLVEQFF,TGTGCCAGCAGCTTTCTAGTTGAGCAGTTCTTC
TRBV7-9,TRBJ2-2,-,-,CASSIKSGPPYTGELFF,TGTGCCAGCAGCATAAAGTCGGGACCGCCTTACACCGGGGAGCTGTTTTTT
TRBV28,TRBJ2-7,-,few,CASYSPGGLDEQYF,TGTGCCAGCTACTCCCCCGGGGGGCTCGACGAGCAGTACTTC
TRBV4-1,TRBJ2-7,-,-,CASSQDFQGFRAEQYF,TGCGCCAGCAGCCAAGATTTCCAGGGGTTTAGGGCCGAGCAGTACTTC
TRBV6-2/TRBV6-3,TRBJ1-5,-,-,CASSSASNSIQPQHF,TGTGCCAGCAGTTCCGCCTCAAACAGTATTCAGCCCCAGCATTTT
TRBV4-1,TRBJ2-3,TRBD2,-,CASSQESGGAGDTQYF,TGCGCCAGCAGCCAAGAGAGCGGGGGGGCAGGTGATACGCAGTATTTT
TRBV5-1,TRBJ1-2,TRBD1,-,CASSLDRGGNYGYTF,TGCGCCAGCAGCTTGGACAGGGGCGGTAACTATGGCTACACCTTC
TRBV9,TRBJ2-7,TRBD2,-,CASSVGLAGGSSYEQYF,TGTGCCAGCAGCGTAGGACTAGCGGGGGGGAGCTCCTACGAGCAGTACTTC
TRBV7-8,TRBJ2-2,-,-,CASQPGGNTGELFF,TGTGCCAGCCAGCCCGGGGGGAACACCGGGGAGCTGTTTTTT
TRBV5-1,TRBJ1-1,TRBD1,once,CASSPTTGLATEAFF,TGCGCCAGCAGCCCGACGACAGGGTTGGCCACTGAAGCTTTCTTT
TRBV7-6,TRBJ2-3,-,-,CASSLGSGTTDTQYF,TGTGCCAGCAGCTTAGGCTCAGGGACCACAGATACGCAGTATTTT
TRBV6-2/TRBV6-3,TRBJ2-5,-,-,CASSSPLETQYF,TGTGCCAGCAGTTCCCCTCTGGAGACCCAGTACTTC
TRBV4-2,TRBJ2-3,-,few,CASSQDLAGSRADTQYF,TGTGCCAGCAGCCAAGATCTGGCGGGTTCTCGGGCGGATACGCAGTATTTT
TRBV7-8,TRBJ2-3,-,many,CASSPHPTVDDTDTQYF,TGTGCCAGCAGCCCCCATCCGACAGTCGACGACACAGATACGCAGTATTTT
TRBV7-8,TRBJ2-7,-,-,CASSPQSRAYEQYF,TGTGCCAGCAGCCCTCAGTCGAGGGCCTACGAGCAGTACTTC
TRBV12-5,TRBJ2-4,TRBD1,few,CASGLALPGTGGNNIQYF,TGTGCTAGTGGTTTGGCCCTCCCCGGGACAGGGGGGAACAACATTCAGTACTTC
TRBV12-3/TRBV12-4,TRBJ2-2,-,few,CASSFAGGTNTGELFF,TGTGCCAGCAGCTTTGCTGGGGGAACGAACACCGGGGAGCTGTTTTTT
TRBV30,TRBJ2-2,-,-,CAWDGTPAGELFF,TGTGCCTGGGACGGGACACCAGCCGGGGAGCTGTTTTTT
TRBV24-1,TRBJ2-2,-,many,CATSDPGGYTGELFF,TGTGCCACCAGTGACCCCGGAGGTTACACCGGGGAGCTGTTTTTT
TRBV10-3,TRBJ2-7,TRBD1,-,CAISEHGTGGPYEQYF,TGTGCCATCAGTGAGCATGGGACAGGGGGCCCCTACGAGCAGTACTTC
TRBV6-5,TRBJ1-2,-,few,CASSYSRANYGYTF,TGTGCCAGCAGTTACTCCAGGGCCAACTATGGCTACACCTTC
TRBV5-1,TRBJ1-1,TRBD1,-,CASSWGTALEAFF,TGCGCCAGCAGCTGGGGGACAGCCCTCGAAGCTTTCTTT
TRBV9,TRBJ1-1,TRBD1,-,CASSLIRGRGTEAFF,TGTGCCAGCAGCTTAATCAGGGGGCGCGGAACTGAAGCTTTCTTT
TRBV29-1,TRBJ2-5,TRBD1,-,CSVEVYETGGPETQYF,TGCAGCGTTGAAGTATACGAGACAGGGGGCCCGGAGACCCAGTACTTC
TRBV12-3/TRBV12-4,TRBJ1-5,-,-,CASSFSDRRSNQPQHF,TGTGCCAGCAGTTTCTCGGACCGCCGTAGCAATCAGCCCCAGCATTTT
TRBV7-2,TRBJ2-1,-,few,CASSLSILMNEQFF,TGTGCCAGCAGCCTAAGTATACTAATGAATGAGCAGTTCTTC
TRBV7-6,TRBJ2-5,TRBD1,few,CASSFTRQGLQETQYF,TGTGCCAGCAGCTTTACCAGACAGGGGCTCCAAGAGACCCAGTACTTC
TRBV9,TRBJ2-3,TRBD1,-,CASSVVTGGRTDTQYF,TGTGCCAGCAGCGTAGTTACAGGGGGCCGCACAGATACGCAGTATTTT
TRBV28,TRBJ2-5,-,few,CASSLGGSNQETQYF,TGTGCCAGCAGTTTAGGGGGATCCAACCAAGAGACCCAGTACTTC
TRBV5-8,TRBJ1-3,-,-,CASSEETGASGNTIYF,TGTGCCAGCAGCGAGGAAACGGGGGCTTCTGGAAACACCATATATTTT
TRBV20-1,TRBJ1-2,-,few,CSAGRDYGYTF,TGCAGTGCTGGAAGGGACTATGGCTACACCTTC
TRBV15,TRBJ2-6,TRBD1,-,CATRGDRATGANVLTF,TGTGCCACCAGAGGGGACAGGGCTACTGGGGCCAACGTCCTGACTTTC
TRBV24-1,TRBJ2-2,-,few,CATSDPIWESDTGELFF,TGTGCCACCAGTGACCCGATTTGGGAATCGGACACCGGGGAGCTGTTTTTT
TRBV10-3,TRBJ2-2,-,-,CAISVRPERSGGELFF,TGTGCCATCAGTGTCAGACCCGAGCGGTCCGGCGGGGAGCTGTTTTTT
TRBV20-1,TRBJ2-1,TRBD2,few,CSALLSGGLYNEQFF,TGCAGTGCTCTATTAAGCGGGGGCCTCTACAATGAGCAGTTCTTC